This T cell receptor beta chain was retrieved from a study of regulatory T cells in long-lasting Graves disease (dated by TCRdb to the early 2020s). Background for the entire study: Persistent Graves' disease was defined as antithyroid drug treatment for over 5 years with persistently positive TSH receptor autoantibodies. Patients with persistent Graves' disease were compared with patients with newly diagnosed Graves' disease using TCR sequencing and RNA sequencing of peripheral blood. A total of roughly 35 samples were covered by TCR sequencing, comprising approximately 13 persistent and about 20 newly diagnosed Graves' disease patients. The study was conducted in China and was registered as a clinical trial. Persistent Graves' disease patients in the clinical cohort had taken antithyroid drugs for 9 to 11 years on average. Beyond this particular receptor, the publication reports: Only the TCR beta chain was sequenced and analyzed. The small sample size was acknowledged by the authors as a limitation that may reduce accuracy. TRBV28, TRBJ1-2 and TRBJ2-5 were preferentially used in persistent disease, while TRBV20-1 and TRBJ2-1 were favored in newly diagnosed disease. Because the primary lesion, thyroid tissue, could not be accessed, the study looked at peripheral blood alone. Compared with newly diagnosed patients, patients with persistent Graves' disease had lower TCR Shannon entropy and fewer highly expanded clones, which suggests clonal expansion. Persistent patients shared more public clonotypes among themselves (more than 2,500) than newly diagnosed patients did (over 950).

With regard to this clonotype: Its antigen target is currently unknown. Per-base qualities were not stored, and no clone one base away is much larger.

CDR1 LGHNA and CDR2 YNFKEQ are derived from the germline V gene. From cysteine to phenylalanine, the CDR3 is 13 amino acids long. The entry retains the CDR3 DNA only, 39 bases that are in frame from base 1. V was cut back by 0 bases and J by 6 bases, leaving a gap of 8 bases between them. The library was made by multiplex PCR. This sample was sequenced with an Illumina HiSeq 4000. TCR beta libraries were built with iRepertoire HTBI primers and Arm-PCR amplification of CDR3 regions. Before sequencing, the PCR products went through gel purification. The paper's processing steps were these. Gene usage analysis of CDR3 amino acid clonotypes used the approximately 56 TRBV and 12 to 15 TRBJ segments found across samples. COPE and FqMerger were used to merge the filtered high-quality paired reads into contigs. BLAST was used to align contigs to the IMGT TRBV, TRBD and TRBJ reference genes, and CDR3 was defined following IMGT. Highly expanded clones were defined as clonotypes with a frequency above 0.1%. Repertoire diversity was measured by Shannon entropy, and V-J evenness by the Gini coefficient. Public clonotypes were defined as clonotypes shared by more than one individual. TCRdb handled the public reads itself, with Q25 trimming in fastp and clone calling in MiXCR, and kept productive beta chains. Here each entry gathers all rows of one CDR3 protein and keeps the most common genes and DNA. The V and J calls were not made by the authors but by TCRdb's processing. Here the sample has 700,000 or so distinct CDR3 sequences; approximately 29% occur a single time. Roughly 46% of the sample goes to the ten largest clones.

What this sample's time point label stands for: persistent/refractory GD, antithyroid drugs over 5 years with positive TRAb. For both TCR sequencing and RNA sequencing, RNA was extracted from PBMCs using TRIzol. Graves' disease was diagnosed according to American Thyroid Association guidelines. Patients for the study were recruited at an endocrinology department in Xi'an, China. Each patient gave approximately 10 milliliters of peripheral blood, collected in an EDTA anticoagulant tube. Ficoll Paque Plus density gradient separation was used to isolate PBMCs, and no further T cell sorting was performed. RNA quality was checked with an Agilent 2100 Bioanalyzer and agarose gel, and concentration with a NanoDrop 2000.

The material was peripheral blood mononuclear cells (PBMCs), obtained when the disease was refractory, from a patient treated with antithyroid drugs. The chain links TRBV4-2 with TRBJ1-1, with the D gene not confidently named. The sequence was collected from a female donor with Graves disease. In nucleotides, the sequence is TGTGCCAGCAGCCAAGATATTAGACCTGAAGCTTTCTTT. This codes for CASSQDIRPEAFF.